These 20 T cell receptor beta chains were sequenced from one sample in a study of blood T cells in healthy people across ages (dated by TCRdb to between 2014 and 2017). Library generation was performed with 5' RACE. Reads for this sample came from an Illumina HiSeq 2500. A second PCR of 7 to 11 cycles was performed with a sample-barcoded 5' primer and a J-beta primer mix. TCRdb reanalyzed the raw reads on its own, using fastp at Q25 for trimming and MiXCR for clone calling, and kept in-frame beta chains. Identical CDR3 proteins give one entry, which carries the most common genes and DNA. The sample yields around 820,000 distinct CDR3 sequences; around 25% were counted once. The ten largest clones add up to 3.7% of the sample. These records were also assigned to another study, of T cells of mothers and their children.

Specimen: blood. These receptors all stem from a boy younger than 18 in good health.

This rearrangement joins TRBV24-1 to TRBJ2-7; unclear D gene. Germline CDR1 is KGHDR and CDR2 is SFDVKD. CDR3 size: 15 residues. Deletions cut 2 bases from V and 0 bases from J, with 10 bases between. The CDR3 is CATSDSSVSSYEQYF. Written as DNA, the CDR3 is TGTGCCACCAGTGATTCGTCCGTCAGCTCCTACGAGCAGTACTTC.

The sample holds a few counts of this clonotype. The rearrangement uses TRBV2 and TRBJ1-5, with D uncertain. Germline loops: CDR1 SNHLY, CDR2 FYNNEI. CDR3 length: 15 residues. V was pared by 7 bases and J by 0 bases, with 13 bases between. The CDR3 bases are TGTGCCAGCACCAAGCGAATACATAGCAATCAGCCCCAGCATTTT. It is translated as CASTKRIHSNQPQHF.

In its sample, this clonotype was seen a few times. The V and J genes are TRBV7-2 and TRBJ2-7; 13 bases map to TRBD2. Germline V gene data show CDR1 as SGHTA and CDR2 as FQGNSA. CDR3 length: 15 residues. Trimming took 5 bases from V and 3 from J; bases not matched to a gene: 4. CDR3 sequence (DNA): TGTGCCAGCAGCCGCGGGACTAGCGGGAACTACGAGCAGTACTTC. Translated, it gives CASSRGTSGNYEQYF.

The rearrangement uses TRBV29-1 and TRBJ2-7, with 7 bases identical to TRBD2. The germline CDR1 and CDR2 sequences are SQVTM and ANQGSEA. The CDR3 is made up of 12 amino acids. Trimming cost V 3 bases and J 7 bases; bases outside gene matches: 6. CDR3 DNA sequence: TGCAGCGTTGAGGCGGGAGCGGAAGAGCAGTACTTC. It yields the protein CSVEAGAEEQYF.

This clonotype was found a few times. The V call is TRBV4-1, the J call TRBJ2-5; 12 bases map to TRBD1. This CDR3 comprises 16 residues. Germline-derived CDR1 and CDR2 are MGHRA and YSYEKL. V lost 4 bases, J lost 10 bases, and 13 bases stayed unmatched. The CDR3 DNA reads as TGCGCCAGCAGCCGACGTGGGACAGGGGGCCCGAAAGGCCAGTACTTC. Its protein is CASSRRGTGGPKGQYF.

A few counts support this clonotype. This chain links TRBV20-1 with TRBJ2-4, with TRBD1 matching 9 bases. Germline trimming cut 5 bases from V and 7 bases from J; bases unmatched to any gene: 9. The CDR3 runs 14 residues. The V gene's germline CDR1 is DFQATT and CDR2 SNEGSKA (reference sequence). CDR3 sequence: CSAGTGQGSNIQYF. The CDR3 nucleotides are TGCAGTGCTGGAACGGGACAGGGTAGTAACATTCAGTACTTC.

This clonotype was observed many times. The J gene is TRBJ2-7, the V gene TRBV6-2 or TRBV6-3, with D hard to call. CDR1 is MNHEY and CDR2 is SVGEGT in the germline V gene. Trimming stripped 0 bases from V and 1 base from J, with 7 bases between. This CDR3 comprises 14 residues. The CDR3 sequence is CASSYSMESYEQYF. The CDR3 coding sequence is TGTGCCAGCAGTTACTCTATGGAATCCTACGAGCAGTACTTC.

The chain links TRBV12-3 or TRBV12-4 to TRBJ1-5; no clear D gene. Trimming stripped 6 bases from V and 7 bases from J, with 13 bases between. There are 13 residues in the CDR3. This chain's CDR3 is CASSPDIYQPQHF. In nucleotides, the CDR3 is TGTGCCAGCAGCCCTGACATCTACCAGCCCCAGCATTTT.

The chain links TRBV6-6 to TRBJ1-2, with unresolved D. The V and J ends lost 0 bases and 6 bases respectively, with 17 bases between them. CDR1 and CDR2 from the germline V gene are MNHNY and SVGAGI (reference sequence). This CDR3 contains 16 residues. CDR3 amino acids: CASSYSLESPRDGYTF. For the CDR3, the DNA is TGTGCCAGCAGTTACTCGCTAGAGAGTCCCCGGGATGGCTACACCTTC.

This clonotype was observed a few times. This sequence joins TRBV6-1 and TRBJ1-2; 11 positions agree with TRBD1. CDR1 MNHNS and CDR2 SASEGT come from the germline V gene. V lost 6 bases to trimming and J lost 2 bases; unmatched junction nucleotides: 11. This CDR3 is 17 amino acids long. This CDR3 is CASSPGTGGTRNYGYTF. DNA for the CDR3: TGTGCCAGCAGCCCCGGGACAGGGGGAACCCGAAACTATGGCTACACCTTC.

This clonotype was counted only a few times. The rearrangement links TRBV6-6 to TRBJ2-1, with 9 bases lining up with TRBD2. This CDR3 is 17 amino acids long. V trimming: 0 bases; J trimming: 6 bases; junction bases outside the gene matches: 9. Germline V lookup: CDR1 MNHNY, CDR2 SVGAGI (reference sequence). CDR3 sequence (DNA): TGTGCCAGCAGTTACTCCACCGGGACTAGCAGTTTCAATGAGCAGTTCTTC. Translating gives CASSYSTGTSSFNEQFF.

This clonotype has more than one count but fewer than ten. This chain's CDR3 is CASGLSRQETQYF. The CDR3 DNA sequence: TGTGCCAGCGGCCTCTCCCGCCAAGAGACCCAGTACTTC. The gene calls are TRBV12-3 or TRBV12-4 and TRBJ2-5; D is uncertain. The CDR3 contains 13 residues. V shed 8 bases and J shed 1 base, with 11 bases lying between them.

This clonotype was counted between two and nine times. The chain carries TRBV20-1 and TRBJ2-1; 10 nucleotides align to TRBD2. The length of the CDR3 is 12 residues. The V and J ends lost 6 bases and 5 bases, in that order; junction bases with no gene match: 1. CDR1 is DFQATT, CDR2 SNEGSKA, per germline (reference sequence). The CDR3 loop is CSATSGNNEQFF. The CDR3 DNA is TGCAGTGCCACTAGCGGGAACAATGAGCAGTTCTTC.

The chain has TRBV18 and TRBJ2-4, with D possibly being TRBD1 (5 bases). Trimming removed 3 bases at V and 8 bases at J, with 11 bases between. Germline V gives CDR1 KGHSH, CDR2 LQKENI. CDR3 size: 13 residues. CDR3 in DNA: TGTGCCAGCTCACCCTCAGGGCCGGACATTCAGTACTTC. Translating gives CASSPSGPDIQYF.

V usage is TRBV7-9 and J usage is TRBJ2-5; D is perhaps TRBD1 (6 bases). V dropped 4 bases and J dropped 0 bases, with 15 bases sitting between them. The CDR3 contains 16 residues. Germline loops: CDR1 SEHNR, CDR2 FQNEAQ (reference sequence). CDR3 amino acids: CASSWMDSYHQETQYF. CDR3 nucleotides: TGTGCCAGCAGCTGGATGGACAGCTATCACCAAGAGACCCAGTACTTC.

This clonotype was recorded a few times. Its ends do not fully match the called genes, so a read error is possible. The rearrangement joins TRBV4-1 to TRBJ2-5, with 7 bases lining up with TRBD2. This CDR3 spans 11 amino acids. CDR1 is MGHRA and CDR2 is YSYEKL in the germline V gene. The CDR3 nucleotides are TGCGCCAGCAGGGGAGACGCGGGGGAGTTCTTC. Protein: CASRGDAGEFF.

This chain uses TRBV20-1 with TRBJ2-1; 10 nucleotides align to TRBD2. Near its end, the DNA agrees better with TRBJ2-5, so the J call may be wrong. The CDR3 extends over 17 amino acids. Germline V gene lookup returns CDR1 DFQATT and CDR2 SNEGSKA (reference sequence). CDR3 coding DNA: TGCAGTGCTAGAGATCTCGGAGCTAGCGGGAGAGAAGAGACCCAGTACTTC. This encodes CSARDLGASGREETQYF.

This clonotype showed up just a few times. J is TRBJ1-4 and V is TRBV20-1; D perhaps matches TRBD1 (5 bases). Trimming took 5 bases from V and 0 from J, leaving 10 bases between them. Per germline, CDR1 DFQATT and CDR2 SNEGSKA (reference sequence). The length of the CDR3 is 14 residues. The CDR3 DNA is TGCAGTGCTTCTCAGGGTGCAACTAATGAAAAACTGTTTTTT. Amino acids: CSASQGATNEKLFF.

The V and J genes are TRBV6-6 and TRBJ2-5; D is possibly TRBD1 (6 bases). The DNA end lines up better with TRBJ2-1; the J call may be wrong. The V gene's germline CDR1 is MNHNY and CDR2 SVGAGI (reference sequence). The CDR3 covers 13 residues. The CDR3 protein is CASSPQGTHEQFF. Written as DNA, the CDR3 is TGTGCCAGCAGTCCCCAGGGGACCCATGAGCAGTTCTTC.

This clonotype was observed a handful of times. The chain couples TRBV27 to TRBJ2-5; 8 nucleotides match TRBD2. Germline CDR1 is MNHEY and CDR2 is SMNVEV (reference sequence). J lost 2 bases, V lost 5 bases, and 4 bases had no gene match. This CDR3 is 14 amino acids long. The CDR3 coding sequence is TGTGCCAGCAGTCATAGCGGGGCACAAGAGACCCAGTACTTC. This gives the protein CASSHSGAQETQYF.